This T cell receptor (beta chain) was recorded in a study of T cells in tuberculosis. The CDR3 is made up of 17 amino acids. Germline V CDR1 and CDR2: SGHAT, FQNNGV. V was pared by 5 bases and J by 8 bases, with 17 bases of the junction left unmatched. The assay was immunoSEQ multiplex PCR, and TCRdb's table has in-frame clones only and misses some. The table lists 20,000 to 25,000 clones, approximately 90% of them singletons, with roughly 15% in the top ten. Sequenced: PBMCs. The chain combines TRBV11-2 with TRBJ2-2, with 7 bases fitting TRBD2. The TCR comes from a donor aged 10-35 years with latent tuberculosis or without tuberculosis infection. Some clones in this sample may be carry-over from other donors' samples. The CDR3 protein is CASSAGTAGVGAGELFF. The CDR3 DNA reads TGTGCCAGCAGCGCTGGCACGGCGGGAGTAGGAGCGGGGGAGCTGTTTTTT.